The source of this TCR beta chain is a study of blood T cell repertoires in COVID-19. Study details: Collection of acute and convalescent COVID-19 samples took place in the United States, Italy and Spain.

Libraries were prepared by immunoSEQ multiplex PCR; TCRdb keeps only in-frame clonotypes and omits some of them. The data show 130,000 or so clones, about 86% seen once. Sequencing used peripheral blood. This sequence originates from an older woman with acute or convalescent COVID-19.

The CDR3 DNA reads as TGTGCCAGCAGTGGGCGGGCAGGGGGACGGTATGGCTACACCTTC. It yields the protein CASSGRAGGRYGYTF. The chain employs TRBV6-1 and TRBJ1-2; 7 positions match TRBD1. CDR3 length: 15 residues. Germline CDR1 MNHNS, CDR2 SASEGT. V shed 4 bases and J 5 bases; nucleotides not matched to a gene: 10.